These T cell receptor beta chains were read from a single sample in a study of blood T cell repertoires in COVID-19. Measured with immunoSEQ multiplex PCR; TCRdb has only the in-frame clones, and not every one. The sample yields about 260,000 clones, more than 75% seen once. Sequencing was done on a sample of peripheral blood. The receptors originated from a woman aged 40 to 55 who had recovered from COVID-19. CDR3s include the opening cysteine and the closing phenylalanine or tryptophan. A D gene is named only where the DNA matches it firmly. Some rows mark clone size as missing; the rest say once, few, many or name a class of expanded clone.

J	size	V	D	CDR3	DNA
TRBJ1-6	-	TRBV30	-	CAWTVGVSPLHF	TGTGCCTGGACCGTCGGGGTATCACCCCTCCACTTT
TRBJ2-5	-	TRBV7-6	-	CASTEKAGPETQYF	TGTGCCAGCACCGAGAAGGCGGGTCCAGAGACCCAGTACTTC
TRBJ1-2	once	TRBV5-3	-	CARSLVPGQRYGYTF	TGTGCCAGAAGCTTGGTACCGGGACAACGCTATGGCTACACCTTC
TRBJ2-4	-	TRBV30	TRBD1	CGTGEGNIQYF	TGTGGGACAGGGGAGGGGAACATTCAGTACTTC
TRBJ2-7	-	TRBV7-3	-	CASSLNGGPRYEQYF	TGTGCCAGCAGCTTAAATGGGGGCCCTCGGTACGAGCAGTACTTC
TRBJ2-2	few	TRBV4-1	TRBD1	CASSPIITWTGDELFF	TGCGCCAGCAGCCCAATAATTACTTGGACAGGGGATGAGCTGTTTTTT
TRBJ2-2	-	TRBV27	TRBD1	CASSPRTGGTGELFF	TGTGCCAGCAGTCCCCGGACAGGGGGCACCGGGGAGCTGTTTTTT
TRBJ2-5	-	TRBV27	-	CASSRTRNGRETQYF	TGTGCCAGCAGTCGTACTAGGAACGGGCGAGAGACCCAGTACTTC
TRBJ1-2	-	TRBV6-6	-	CASSPLGRGGDYGYTF	TGTGCCAGCAGTCCCCTTGGGAGGGGAGGAGACTATGGCTACACCTTC
TRBJ1-4	-	TRBV5-1	TRBD1	CASRPGTGRREKLFF	TGCGCCAGCAGACCTGGGACAGGGCGGCGCGAAAAACTGTTTTTT
TRBJ2-5	-	TRBV25-1	TRBD2	CASSEWGSGGFSAETQYF	TGTGCCAGCAGTGAATGGGGTAGCGGGGGGTTCTCCGCCGAGACCCAGTACTTC
TRBJ1-5	-	TRBV10-3	-	CAISESSQGWSQPQHF	TGTGCCATCAGTGAGTCTTCGCAGGGATGGAGTCAGCCCCAGCATTTT
TRBJ2-7	-	TRBV9	TRBD1	CASSPGQGRYEQYF	TGTGCCAGCAGTCCCGGACAGGGTAGATACGAGCAGTACTTC
TRBJ1-1	-	TRBV3-1/TRBV3-2	-	CASSQDVTEAFF	TGTGCCAGCAGCCAAGACGTCACTGAAGCTTTCTTT
TRBJ2-5	-	TRBV11-2	-	CASSLEVRQETQYF	TGTGCCAGCAGCTTAGAGGTCAGGCAAGAGACCCAGTACTTC
TRBJ2-7	-	TRBV9	TRBD2	CASSQGLAISYEQYF	TGTGCCAGCAGCCAAGGACTAGCGATTTCCTACGAGCAGTACTTC
TRBJ1-1	-	TRBV18	-	CASSPQGGDTEAFF	TGTGCCAGCTCTCCCCAGGGAGGGGACACTGAAGCTTTCTTT
TRBJ2-3	-	TRBV27	TRBD1	CASSLRGTGGAGITDTQYF	TGTGCCAGCAGTTTAAGGGGGACAGGGGGCGCGGGAATAACAGATACGCAGTATTTT
TRBJ2-7	once	TRBV15	TRBD1	CATSNSGTGDYEQYF	TGTGCCACCAGCAACTCCGGGACAGGCGATTACGAGCAGTACTTC
TRBJ2-7	-	TRBV6-5	TRBD1	CASTAQPGTAYEQYF	TGTGCCAGCACCGCTCAACCCGGGACAGCCTACGAGCAGTACTTC
TRBJ1-1	-	TRBV5-1	TRBD1	CASSSGTGRNTEAFF	TGCGCCAGCAGCTCGGGGACAGGGAGGAACACTGAAGCTTTCTTT
TRBJ1-2	-	TRBV4-3	-	CASSHSLLRSRGYGYTF	TGCGCCAGCAGCCATTCACTACTTCGGTCTCGAGGCTATGGCTACACCTTC